The 32 T cell receptor beta chains below come from one sample, sequenced in a study of beta chain features in type 1 diabetes. Study-level results: All four CD4+ subsets from Type 1 diabetes patients carried moderately but significantly shorter TCRB CDR3s.

These TCRs are of unknown antigen specificity. Expressed TCRB transcripts were sequenced because the isolated RNA had all been reverse transcribed beforehand. TCRdb's copy holds only in-frame clones and misses some; the assay was immunoSEQ multiplex PCR. Here the sample spans about 240,000 clones, around 14% being singletons. The sequenced material came from naive CD4+ T cells from blood. These receptors came from a man aged 30-40 years with type 1 diabetes.

The chain carries TRBV29-1 and TRBJ2-1; weak D call: TRBD1 (5 bases). Germline CDR1 and CDR2: SQVTM and ANQGSEA. The CDR3 is made up of 16 amino acids. The germline V and J ends were trimmed by 2 bases and 2 bases, with 16 bases remaining between them. DNA of the CDR3: TGCAGCGTTGAAATATACAGGTATGGTACCTACAATGAGCAGTTCTTC. It translates to CSVEIYRYGTYNEQFF.

This clone was seen a few times. This CDR3 is CASSSKPGGELFF. CDR3 in DNA: TGTGCCAGCAGCTCTAAGCCGGGCGGGGAGCTGTTTTTT. The rearrangement joins TRBV11-2 to TRBJ2-2; D unclear. CDR1 is SGHAT and CDR2 is FQNNGV in the germline V gene. Trimming stripped 4 bases from V and 7 bases from J, with 10 bases between. The CDR3 runs to 13 residues.

The rearrangement links TRBV29-1 to TRBJ2-3, with D hard to call. Trimming left V 3 bases short and J 2 bases short, with 6 bases between. Germline CDR1 and CDR2: SQVTM and ANQGSEA. The CDR3 consists of 12 residues. As DNA, the CDR3 is TGCAGCGTTGACAAGCCCACAGATACGCAGTATTTT. Translating it yields CSVDKPTDTQYF.

The chain carries TRBV2 and TRBJ1-2; maybe TRBD1 (5 bases). The CDR3 runs 14 residues. The V and J ends lost 8 bases and 8 bases respectively, with 21 bases between them. Germline V gene sequence: CDR1 SNHLY, CDR2 FYNNEI. In nucleotides, the CDR3 is TGTGCCAGCCATAATGACAGATTCTTTGGGGGCTACACCTTC. Encoded protein: CASHNDRFFGGYTF.

As to this clone: The identical CDR3 is also encoded by other nucleotide sequences in the sample. The chain combines TRBV9 with TRBJ2-7; TRBD2 agrees at 13 bases. The CDR3 covers 16 residues. The junction had 4 bases not matched to a gene; V was cut back by 0 bases and J by 4 bases. Looked up from germline, CDR1 is SGDLS and CDR2 is YYNGEE. The CDR3 coding sequence is TGTGCCAGCAGCGTAGGAGGACTAGCGGGAGCATACGAGCAGTACTTC. Translation gives CASSVGGLAGAYEQYF.

The chain combines TRBV5-1 with TRBJ2-2; 7 nucleotides align to TRBD2. CDR1 and CDR2 (germline): SGHRS, YFSETQ. Losses at the gene ends were 4 bases for V and 1 base for J; bases not matched to a gene: 4. The CDR3 runs 15 residues. The CDR3 region is CASSPTSVNTGELFF. In DNA form, the CDR3 reads TGCGCCAGCAGCCCTACTAGCGTGAACACCGGGGAGCTGTTTTTT.

The chain combines TRBV7-9 with TRBJ1-1; 7 positions match TRBD1. This CDR3 has 15 amino acids. Germline-derived CDR1 and CDR2 are SEHNR and FQNEAQ (reference sequence). Losses at the gene ends were 5 bases for V and 1 base for J; bases not matched to a gene: 7. Here the CDR3 DNA reads TGTGCCAGCAGCCCCTGGGACAGTAAGAACACTGAAGCTTTCTTT. This codes for CASSPWDSKNTEAFF.

There are a few counts of this clone. V and J are TRBV9 and TRBJ2-5; D gene uncertain. The CDR3 consists of 15 residues. V lost 0 bases, J lost 5 bases, and 14 bases lay in between. The V gene's germline CDR1 is SGDLS and CDR2 YYNGEE. In nucleotides, the CDR3 is TGTGCCAGCAGCGTAGCTATCAGTAGCATGGAGACCCAGTACTTC. This gives the protein CASSVAISSMETQYF.

This clone has just a few counts. This chain uses TRBV29-1 with TRBJ2-1; TRBD1 agrees at 8 bases. V was pared by 1 base and J by 11 bases, with 4 bases of the junction left unmatched. This CDR3 is 12 amino acids long. The V gene's germline CDR1 is SQVTM and CDR2 ANQGSEA. The CDR3 DNA follows: TGCAGCGTTGAAGGGGGGGACAGGAAGCAGTTCTTC. Encoded protein: CSVEGGDRKQFF.

The DNA of the CDR3 is TGTGCCAGTAGATTAGATGCACTAGCGGGGGTCAATGAGCAGTTCTTC. This gives the protein CASRLDALAGVNEQFF. The rearrangement joins TRBV19 to TRBJ2-1; 11 nucleotides align to TRBD2. The CDR3 extends over 16 amino acids. V gave up 6 bases and J gave up 6 bases; unmatched junction bases: 10. Looked up from germline, CDR1 is LNHDA and CDR2 is SQIVND (reference sequence).

V gene TRBV5-4 combines with J gene TRBJ2-7; 8 nucleotides line up with TRBD1. V lost 2 bases and J lost 4; bases outside the gene matches: 5. In germline, CDR1 is SGHNT, CDR2 YYREEE (reference sequence). CDR3 length: 14 residues. CDR3 nucleotides: TGTGCCAGCAGCTTACGGACAGGGACGTACGAGCAGTACTTC. Translated, it gives CASSLRTGTYEQYF.

This clone was counted only a few times. DNA for the CDR3: TGTGCCAGCACCGTGACAGGGGACGGGAACACTGAAGCTTTCTTT. The encoded protein is CASTVTGDGNTEAFF. This rearrangement joins TRBV6-6 to TRBJ1-1, with 8 positions matching TRBD1. From germline, CDR1 is MNHNY and CDR2 SVGAGI (reference sequence). The J segment lost 1 base and the V segment lost 7 bases, leaving 8 bases of the junction unmatched. CDR3 length: 15 amino acids.

This clone was seen a handful of times. The junction shows a germline mismatch at one end, possibly a read error. CDR3 sequence reads: CASSLNSGSDGELFF. The CDR3, as DNA: TGTGCCAGTAGCTTAAACTCGGGGTCGGACGGGGAGCTGTTTTTT. J is TRBJ2-2 and V is TRBV7-9; perhaps TRBD2 as D (5 bases). The CDR3 totals 15 residues. Germline CDR1 reads SEHNR; CDR2 reads FQNEAQ (reference sequence).

The rearrangement links TRBV9 to TRBJ2-1; the match to TRBD1 covers 9 bases. Per germline, CDR1 SGDLS and CDR2 YYNGEE. This CDR3 comprises 17 residues. Germline trimming cut 0 bases from V and 4 bases from J; bases unmatched to any gene: 8. The CDR3 bases are TGTGCCAGCAGCGTAGCTACTCCCGGGACAGGGTACAATGAGCAGTTCTTC. This sequence encodes CASSVATPGTGYNEQFF.

This clone was picked up a small number of times. The chain uses TRBV6-1 and TRBJ1-2; D gene uncertain. Germline lookup yields CDR1 MNHNS and CDR2 SASEGT. The CDR3 has 15 amino acids. Between the trimmed V and J ends, which lost 3 bases and 4 bases, there was a span of 15 bases. The CDR3 coding sequence is TGTGCCAGCAGTGATCCCGGGGTTCGTAGCTATGGCTACACCTTC. Its protein is CASSDPGVRSYGYTF.

The rearrangement uses TRBV11-2 and TRBJ1-6; unclear D gene. The V end lost 5 bases, the J end lost 10 bases, and 12 bases lay between the germline ends. This CDR3 spans 13 amino acids. Germline values: CDR1 SGHAT, CDR2 FQNNGV. The CDR3 protein is CASSQLTGSPLHF. The CDR3 nucleotides read TGTGCCAGCAGCCAACTAACGGGGTCACCCCTCCACTTT.

This clone has only a few counts. V usage is TRBV15 and J usage is TRBJ2-1, with D maybe TRBD2 (5 bases). Germline V gives CDR1 LNHNV, CDR2 YYDKDF (reference sequence). The V end lost 2 bases, the J end lost 7 bases, and 9 bases lay between the germline ends. The CDR3 contains 13 residues. The CDR3 reads CATSRSGGNEQFF. CDR3 DNA sequence: TGTGCCACCAGCAGATCCGGAGGTAATGAGCAGTTCTTC. Drawing the rest from reference TRBV15 and TRBJ2-1, the complete variable domain is DAMVIQNPRYQVTQFGKPVTLSCSQTLNHNVMYWYQQKSSQAPKLLFHYYDKDFNNEADTPDNFQSRRPNTSFCFLDIRSPGLGDTAMYLCATSRSGGNEQFFGPGTRLTVL.

This clone showed up just a few times. The rearrangement links TRBV9 to TRBJ2-5; 10 bases match TRBD2. The length of the CDR3 is 19 residues. The germline V gene encodes CDR1 SGDLS and CDR2 YYNGEE. V lost 0 bases to trimming and J lost 2 bases; unmatched junction nucleotides: 13. The CDR3 spells CASSVGVLAGADVQETQYF. In DNA form, the CDR3 reads TGTGCCAGCAGCGTAGGAGTCCTAGCGGGAGCCGACGTTCAAGAGACCCAGTACTTC.

The rearrangement links TRBV5-1 to TRBJ1-5; possibly TRBD1 for D (6 bases). The CDR3 spans 14 residues. Germline V CDR1 and CDR2: SGHRS, YFSETQ. V was shortened by 4 bases and J by 1 base, with 9 bases between the two germline ends. The CDR3 DNA reads TGCGCCAGCAGCCCCGGGACAAGCAATCAGCCCCAGCATTTT. Translating it yields CASSPGTSNQPQHF.

The rearrangement joins TRBV19 to TRBJ1-2; D might be TRBD1 (5 bases). V gave up 6 bases and J gave up 5 bases, with 22 bases separating them. Germline V lookup: CDR1 LNHDA, CDR2 SQIVND (reference sequence). CDR3 length: 16 residues. The CDR3 is CASSPKGMTRQYGYTF. The DNA for the CDR3 is TGTGCCAGTAGCCCTAAGGGGATGACCCGACAATATGGCTACACCTTC. Full variable domain (rest looked up from reference TRBV19 and TRBJ1-2): DGGITQSPKYLFRKEGQNVTLSCEQNLNHDAMYWYRQDPGQGLRLIYYSQIVNDFQKGDIAEGYSVSREKKESFPLTVTSAQKNPTAFYLCASSPKGMTRQYGYTFGSGTRLTVV.

The rearrangement uses TRBV27 and TRBJ2-7; possibly TRBD2 for D (5 bases). The germline V gene has CDR1 MNHEY and CDR2 SMNVEV (reference sequence). This CDR3 is 14 amino acids long. Trimming took off 5 bases at V and 3 bases at J, with 14 bases between the two ends. The CDR3 region is CASSQQRSDYEQYF. CDR3 DNA: TGTGCCAGCAGTCAGCAGCGGTCGGACTACGAGCAGTACTTC.

This clone has a handful of counts. The chain employs TRBV9 and TRBJ2-2, with TRBD1 matching over 8 bases. With 5 bases clipped from V and 6 bases from J, the junction kept 9 bases outside the gene matches. The CDR3 runs to 15 residues. Germline lookup yields CDR1 SGDLS and CDR2 YYNGEE. The CDR3 region has the DNA TGTGCCAGCAGACGGACAGGGTCGAAGGCCGGGGAGCTGTTTTTT. Its translation is CASRRTGSKAGELFF.

The rearrangement uses TRBV30 and TRBJ2-7; the match to TRBD1 covers 8 bases. The CDR3 covers 13 residues. Germline lookup yields CDR1 GTSNPN and CDR2 SVGIG (reference sequence). V dropped 2 bases and J dropped 2; count of bases not matched to a gene: 2. CDR3 residues: CAWSRDRTYEQYF. CDR3 DNA: TGTGCCTGGAGTCGGGACAGGACCTACGAGCAGTACTTC.

The chain recombines TRBV6-6 with TRBJ2-1; perhaps TRBD2 as D (5 bases). The germline CDR1 and CDR2 sequences are MNHNY and SVGAGI (reference sequence). This CDR3 spans 15 amino acids. V lost 6 bases, J lost 2 bases, and 14 bases lay in between. CDR3 in amino acids: CASSRTSGPYNEQFF. The CDR3 bases are TGTGCCAGCAGCCGGACTTCTGGTCCCTACAATGAGCAGTTCTTC.

The chain is built from TRBV19 and TRBJ1-1; 11 nucleotides agree with TRBD1. Losses at the gene ends were 3 bases for V and 0 bases for J; bases not matched to a gene: 3. CDR1 is LNHDA, CDR2 SQIVND, per germline (reference sequence). This CDR3 has 16 residues. The CDR3 spells CASSMGTGGMNTEAFF. Here the CDR3 DNA reads TGTGCCAGTAGTATGGGGACAGGGGGGATGAACACTGAAGCTTTCTTT.

The chain employs TRBV5-1 and TRBJ2-3; D perhaps matches TRBD1 (6 bases). Germline loops: CDR1 SGHRS, CDR2 YFSETQ. V lost 3 bases, J lost 3 bases, and 14 bases lay in between. The CDR3 extends over 15 amino acids. The CDR3: CASSSGQQETDTQYF. The CDR3 region has the DNA TGCGCCAGCAGCTCTGGACAGCAAGAAACAGATACGCAGTATTTT. The whole variable domain, filled in from reference TRBV5-1 and TRBJ2-3, reads KAGVTQTPRYLIKTRGQQVTLSCSPISGHRSVSWYQQTPGQGLQFLFEYFSETQRNKGNFPGRFSGRQFSNSRSEMNVSTLELGDSALYLCASSSGQQETDTQYFGPGTRLTVL.

The sample holds a few counts of this clone. V usage is TRBV30 and J usage is TRBJ1-1; TRBD1 matches 7 bases. J gave up 8 bases and V 5 bases, and 5 bases lay outside the gene matches. The CDR3 is made up of 11 amino acids. Per the germline V gene, CDR1 is GTSNPN and CDR2 is SVGIG (reference sequence). The CDR3 nucleotides are TGTGCCTGGGGGGCGACAGGGGAAGCTTTCTTT. It translates to CAWGATGEAFF.

This clone was seen a few times. V gene TRBV30 combines with J gene TRBJ2-4; D not certain. There are 12 residues in the CDR3. V shed 4 bases and J shed 8 bases, with 12 bases lying between them. Germline assignment: CDR1 GTSNPN and CDR2 SVGIG (reference sequence). This chain's CDR3 is CAWTPDMYIQYF. Here the CDR3 DNA reads TGTGCCTGGACCCCAGACATGTACATTCAGTACTTC.

This clone was picked up a small number of times. The chain employs TRBV29-1 and TRBJ2-7; 8 bases match TRBD1. This CDR3 has 13 residues. V gave up 7 bases and J gave up 0 bases; unmatched junction bases: 5. Germline lookup yields CDR1 SQVTM and CDR2 ANQGSEA. The CDR3 loop is CSAGGSASYEQYF. DNA for the CDR3: TGCAGCGCAGGGGGCAGTGCCTCCTACGAGCAGTACTTC.

The CDR3 sequence is CASSPLGQRDIQYF. The CDR3 DNA reads TGCGCCAGCAGCCCCTTGGGTCAGAGGGACATTCAGTACTTC. The V gene is TRBV4-1, the J gene TRBJ2-4, with D tentatively TRBD2 (5 bases). CDR3 length equals 14 residues. The V end lost 4 bases, the J end lost 8 bases, and 15 bases lay between the germline ends. CDR1 and CDR2 from the germline V gene are MGHRA and YSYEKL.

The V gene is TRBV29-1, the J gene TRBJ2-2; 7 bases line up with TRBD1. The CDR3 length is 13 residues. CDR1 and CDR2 (germline): SQVTM, ANQGSEA. The CDR3 sequence is CTAGTVDTGELFF. The CDR3 nucleotides are TGCACCGCCGGGACAGTCGACACCGGGGAGCTGTTTTTT.

CDR3 sequence reads: CASKSDREATTNEKLFF. The DNA of the CDR3 is TGTGCCAGTAAGTCCGACAGAGAGGCTACAACTAATGAAAAACTGTTTTTT. V gene TRBV19 combines with J gene TRBJ1-4, with D possibly TRBD1 on 5 matching bases. The CDR3 sequence is 17 residues long. V lost 7 bases to trimming and J lost 0 bases, with 18 bases between them. The germline V gene encodes CDR1 LNHDA and CDR2 SQIVND (reference sequence).